The clone carrying this TCR beta chain was counted at least ten times. Antigen unknown. The investigators amplified TCR beta CDR3 regions from RNA transcripts. Using the HTBI primer set, a first-round RT-PCR was run on the TCR CDR3. TCRdb ran MiXCR on the multiplex PCR reads and lists one entry per CDR3 protein. Counted here are approximately 430,000 distinct CDR3 sequences, around 14% occurring once; the ten biggest clones make up roughly 8%. The germline V gene encodes CDR1 DFQATT and CDR2 SNEGSKA (reference sequence). The V and J ends lost 6 bases and 0 bases respectively, with 21 bases between them. The CDR3 is 16 residues long. The data are from a study of T cells in Graves' hyperthyroidism and ophthalmopathy. Study-level information: Prior to any treatment, at the point of initial diagnosis, peripheral blood was collected. Overall study results and limits: Peripheral blood also featured most of the thyroid clonotypes expanded above 0.001. The authors' 13 V-J model separated ophthalmopathy from stable hyperthyroidism.

This clonotype originated in a woman between 18 and 29 years old with Graves' hyperthyroidism. V gene TRBV20-1 combines with J gene TRBJ2-7; a possible D gene is TRBD2 (5 bases). Source material: blood. The CDR3 DNA is TGCAGTGCCCAGCGAGCAGCGGTTAGATTCTCCTACGAGCAGTACTTC. This sequence encodes CSAQRAAVRFSYEQYF.